This T cell receptor (beta chain) was recovered during a study of shared clonotypes between healthy human individuals. The protocol was immunoSEQ multiplex PCR, while the TCRdb copy is restricted to in-frame clones and leaves out a portion. The profile shows about 490,000 clones, 70% to 80% of them singletons. Within Nashville, Tennessee resided all donors, each a Caucasian adult. CDR3 length: 17 residues. Germline V gene lookup returns CDR1 MNHEY and CDR2 SMNVEV (reference sequence). Germline trimming cut 6 bases from V and 2 bases from J; bases unmatched to any gene: 15. This chain links TRBV27 with TRBJ2-7, with 8 bases that match TRBD1. The source material was PBMCs. This receptor was obtained from a woman in her 40s in good health. Some clones in this sample may be carry-over from other donors' samples. The CDR3 DNA is TGTGCCAGCAGGGCGCGTAATGGACAGGGCGCAGCCTACGAGCAGTACTTC. Amino acid sequence: CASRARNGQGAAYEQYF.